Given below is one T cell receptor beta chain in context. This clonotype has at least ten counts. Its antigen target is currently unknown. Base qualities are not provided; no much larger clone lies one nucleotide away. For unsorted PBMC libraries, 2 million PBMCs were used after storage in RNAlater at -80 degrees C until RNA extraction. Multiple sclerosis patients were enrolled in a US clinical protocol evaluating disease progression by magnetic resonance imaging. Peripheral blood underwent Ficoll-Hypaque density gradient centrifugation to isolate PBMCs, which were then cryopreserved in liquid nitrogen. The sample comes from a study of neurological immune-mediated disorders (dated by TCRdb to 2018 to 2020). About the study as a whole: Among the roughly 34 multiple sclerosis patients, relapsing-remitting MS was present in around 31 and secondary progressive MS was present in 3. Peripheral blood TCR-beta repertoires from HTLV-I-associated myelopathy (HAM/TSP) patients, multiple sclerosis patients and healthy controls were compared by UMI-based sequencing. The 106 TCR-beta libraries covered PBMC samples along with longitudinal samples, technical triplicates, and paired sorted CD4+ and CD8+ T-cell subsets. Of the roughly 70 subjects in the cohort, around 15 were HAM/TSP patients, some 35 were multiple sclerosis patients, and about 20 were healthy controls.

cDNA was synthesized by template-switch 5'RACE using a primer with a 10-nucleotide random unique molecular identifier that tagged each TCR transcript. Each sequencing run produced over 170 million TCR-beta sequences covering 15-18 subjects. The RNeasy kit was used for extraction of total RNA. The KAPA Real-time Library Amplification kit was used to amplify TCR-beta VDJ regions with primers for the TCR constant region and the 5'RACE anchor. A first PCR added sample indexes and Illumina adaptors, after which a second PCR increased the library yield. After Ampure bead purification, the roughly 650 bp TCR product was size-selected on a 2% E-gel SizeSelection system. Library quality was checked on a Bioanalyzer, concentration was measured with Qubit, and libraries were quantified with the Kapa Library Quantification kit before pooling. Libraries were sequenced paired-end 2 x 150 bp on an Illumina HiSeq 2500. To increase sequence diversity, about 25-31% phiX was spiked into each library pool. The original pipeline was this. Quality-filtered reads were processed with the UMI-based MiGEC pipeline, and over 90% of raw TCR sequences were removed by the MiGEC pipeline during error correction. IMGT germline references were used for aligning VDJ genes, and each clonotype was defined as a unique CDR3 amino acid sequence together with its V-J genes. Clonal expansion, Shannon diversity and CDR3 relatedness were evaluated with VDJtools (CalcPairwiseDistances, ClusterSamples), while phylogenetic trees were built in CLCbio workbench. Clones with at least 8 unique UMIs were defined as expanded, with this threshold being based on coefficient-of-variation modelling across technical triplicates. TCRdb's own reprocessing of the public reads used fastp at Q25 and MiXCR and kept productive beta chains. Identical CDR3 protein sequences are pooled into one entry, listed with their most common genes and DNA. Here the V and J calls rest on TCRdb's processing, not on the authors' analysis. The sample records 65,000 to 75,000 distinct CDR3 sequences, about 5.1% of which are singletons. About 2% of the sample is in the top ten clones.

The V end gives up 3 bases and the J end 3 bases, leaving 5 bases in the junction not matched to a gene. The germline V gene sets CDR1 to SGHRS and CDR2 to YFSETQ. Taken from cysteine to phenylalanine, the CDR3 has 15 residues. CDR3 DNA only is kept here, 45 bases in frame from base 1. The full study reports these points: Repertoires from 18 of 34 MS patients were grouped by phylogenetic analysis into a cluster of related CDR3 sequences, suggesting a possible repertoire-level signature. Across subjects, expanded clones never shared an identical CDR3 amino acid sequence, which suggests that the TCR-beta repertoires in every group were private. The highest TCR clonal expansion was observed in HAM/TSP patients, whereas the lowest was observed in MS patients, even when compared with healthy controls. The MS cluster showed no association with clinical or MRI features, and the authors stated that larger cohorts are needed.

The receptor was isolated from an older woman with multiple sclerosis. The source material was PBMCs. The V gene is TRBV5-1 and the J gene is TRBJ2-2; 7 middle bases align to TRBD2. The CDR3 region has the sequence CASSWEGTYTGELFF. The bases read TGCGCCAGCAGCTGGGAGGGTACATACACCGGGGAGCTGTTTTTT.